This passage covers 13 T cell receptor beta chains from one sample sequenced in a study of blood T cell repertoires in COVID-19. The repertoire was sequenced with immunoSEQ multiplex PCR; TCRdb's copy has only in-frame clones and lacks some. The sample consists of about 83,000 clones, roughly nine tenths of them appearing once. Sequencing was done on a sample of peripheral blood. The receptor set was obtained from a woman aged 80 or over with active or convalescent COVID-19.

This chain connects TRBV9 to TRBJ2-1; TRBD1 might be the D (6 bases). V lost 4 bases to trimming and J lost 1 base, with 18 bases between them. The length of the CDR3 is 17 residues. Per the germline V gene, CDR1 is SGDLS and CDR2 is YYNGEE. CDR3 coding DNA: TGTGCCAGCAGCTCGCGATACAGGGAAAATTCCTACAATGAGCAGTTCTTC. Its protein product is CASSSRYRENSYNEQFF.

The V and J genes are TRBV27 and TRBJ1-5, with D tentatively TRBD1 (6 bases). Per the germline V gene, CDR1 is MNHEY and CDR2 is SMNVEV (reference sequence). Trimming left V 7 bases short and J 4 bases short, with 14 bases between. This CDR3 region has 14 residues. The CDR3 protein is CASNRGASNQPQHF. Written as DNA, the CDR3 is TGTGCCAGCAATCGGGGGGCGAGTAATCAGCCCCAGCATTTT.

This rearrangement joins TRBV4-1 to TRBJ1-5, with 9 bases fitting TRBD1. J was trimmed by 6 bases and V by 2 bases; bases with no gene match: 17. Germline V gives CDR1 MGHRA, CDR2 YSYEKL. The CDR3 covers 19 residues. CDR3 nucleotides: TGCGCCAGCAGCCAACCCGGAGGACAGACAGGGGGAAATAGTCAGCCCCAGCATTTT. Protein sequence: CASSQPGGQTGGNSQPQHF.

The V gene is TRBV9, the J gene TRBJ2-3, with 8 bases fitting TRBD1. V lost 3 bases, J lost 1 base, and 4 bases stayed unmatched. The germline V gene encodes CDR1 SGDLS and CDR2 YYNGEE. The CDR3 runs to 15 residues. CDR3 loop: CASSELQGGTDTQYF. For the CDR3, the DNA is TGTGCCAGCAGCGAACTACAGGGGGGCACAGATACGCAGTATTTT. The whole variable domain, filled in from reference TRBV9 and TRBJ2-3, reads DSGVTQTPKHLITATGQRVTLRCSPRSGDLSVYWYQQSLDQGLQFLIQYYNGEERAKGNILERFSAQQFPDLHSELNLSSLELGDSALYFCASSELQGGTDTQYFGPGTRLTVL.

The genes are TRBV4-2 and TRBJ1-1; possible D gene TRBD1, 6 bases. CDR3 length: 14 amino acids. The V and J ends lost 2 bases and 5 bases respectively, with 12 bases between them. Per the germline V gene, CDR1 is LGHNA and CDR2 is YNFKEQ. The CDR3 DNA follows: TGTGCCAGCAGCCAACTACAGGGTTATACTGAAGCTTTCTTT. Amino acids: CASSQLQGYTEAFF.

This chain uses TRBV28 with TRBJ1-2; the D gene is possibly TRBD1 (6 bases). CDR3 length equals 13 residues. The V gene's germline CDR1 is MDHEN and CDR2 SYDVKM. The CDR3 here is CTATEGVGYGYTF. Written as DNA, the CDR3 is TGTACCGCCACAGAGGGGGTCGGCTATGGCTACACCTTC.

The chain combines TRBV7-2 with TRBJ1-2; 8 bases are shared with TRBD1. This CDR3 is built from 14 residues. Germline V gene sequence: CDR1 SGHTA, CDR2 FQGNSA. V shed 4 bases and J 8 bases; nucleotides not matched to a gene: 9. This chain's CDR3 is CASSYRQGPPGYTF. In DNA, the CDR3 is TGTGCCAGCAGCTATAGACAGGGGCCTCCCGGCTACACCTTC.

The rearrangement uses TRBV5-6 and TRBJ1-4; possibly TRBD1 for D (6 bases). Trimming shortened V by 0 bases and J by 8 bases, and 14 bases separated the two germline ends. Germline V lookup: CDR1 SGHDT, CDR2 YYEEEE. This CDR3 has 15 residues. CDR3 region: CASSLEQGFEEKLFF. In DNA form, the CDR3 reads TGTGCCAGCAGCTTGGAACAGGGTTTTGAGGAAAAACTGTTTTTT.

The sample holds one count of this clone. CDR3 residues: CASSEGYRVKGEAFF. CDR3 in DNA: TGTGCCAGCAGTGAAGGTTACAGGGTAAAAGGTGAAGCTTTCTTT. The chain couples TRBV2 to TRBJ1-1; D might be TRBD1 (6 bases). This CDR3 has 15 residues. The germline V and J ends were trimmed by 1 base and 7 bases, with 16 bases remaining between them. Germline assignment: CDR1 SNHLY and CDR2 FYNNEI.

The chain couples TRBV7-2 to TRBJ1-3, with D possibly matching TRBD1 (5 bases). Trimming removed 5 bases at V and 0 bases at J, with 8 bases between. CDR3 size: 14 residues. Germline assignment: CDR1 SGHTA and CDR2 FQGNSA. The chain's CDR3 is CASSQGFSGNTIYF. The CDR3 DNA is TGTGCCAGCAGCCAGGGTTTCTCTGGAAACACCATATATTTT. The full variable domain, with the rest looked up from reference TRBV7-2 and TRBJ1-3, is GAGVSQSPSNKVTEKGKDVELRCDPISGHTALYWYRQSLGQGLEFLIYFQGNSAPDKSGLPSDRFSAERTGGSVSTLTIQRTQQEDSAVYLCASSQGFSGNTIYFGEGSWLTVV.

CDR3 region: CASSMGQGARQPQHF. The DNA for the CDR3 is TGTGCCAGTAGTATGGGACAGGGGGCTCGCCAGCCCCAGCATTTT. V and J are TRBV19 and TRBJ1-5, with 12 bases matching TRBD1. Per the germline V gene, CDR1 is LNHDA and CDR2 is SQIVND (reference sequence). The V gene end was trimmed by 3 bases and the J gene end by 7 bases; junction bases not matched to a gene: 4. This CDR3 region has 15 residues.

The chain recombines TRBV6-1 with TRBJ2-5; 10 bases map to TRBD1. The CDR3 runs 15 residues. V dropped 5 bases and J dropped 4; count of bases not matched to a gene: 7. From germline, CDR1 is MNHNS and CDR2 SASEGT. The CDR3 spells CASSWPGQGSETQYF. The DNA for the CDR3 is TGTGCCAGCAGTTGGCCGGGACAGGGGTCAGAGACCCAGTACTTC.

The chain combines TRBV5-4 with TRBJ1-3; D is possibly TRBD1 (5 bases). Germline CDR1 reads SGHNT; CDR2 reads YYREEE (reference sequence). V was shortened by 4 bases and J by 0 bases, with 14 bases between the two germline ends. CDR3 size: 16 residues. Here the CDR3 reads CASSLDGGNSGNTIYF. DNA of the CDR3: TGTGCCAGCAGCCTAGATGGGGGGAACTCTGGAAACACCATATATTTT.